The 25 T cell receptor beta chains presented below share a single source sample, sequenced in a study of radiotherapy plus CTLA-4 blockade in lung cancer. Some clones are missing from TCRdb's copy, which holds only in-frame ones; the method was immunoSEQ multiplex PCR. The data contain some 37,000 clones, about 73% of them singletons. Sequences were derived from peripheral blood, sampled from a patient treated with radiotherapy plus ipilimumab. The source is a human donor with non-small cell lung cancer who had stable disease on radiotherapy plus ipilimumab.

The chain employs TRBV15 and TRBJ1-2; D perhaps matches TRBD1 (5 bases). The V gene lost 1 base and the J gene lost 8 bases, with 20 bases spanning the gap. Germline V gene sequence: CDR1 LNHNV, CDR2 YYDKDF (reference sequence). The CDR3 is 16 amino acids. The CDR3 sequence is CATSRGDAGRTGGYTF. CDR3 in DNA: TGTGCCACCAGCAGAGGGGATGCAGGGAGGACGGGGGGCTACACCTTC.

The chain employs TRBV19 and TRBJ1-6, with TRBD1 as a possible D gene (5 bases). V dropped 1 base and J dropped 10 bases, with 17 bases sitting between them. Germline V CDR1 and CDR2: LNHDA, SQIVND (reference sequence). The CDR3 has 16 residues. This CDR3 is CASSIGTGARASPLHF. DNA of the CDR3: TGTGCCAGTAGTATAGGGACCGGGGCCAGAGCATCACCCCTCCACTTT.

V usage is TRBV2 and J usage is TRBJ2-4, with D perhaps TRBD1 (5 bases). The CDR3 extends over 12 amino acids. Germline CDR1 is SNHLY and CDR2 is FYNNEI. Trimming left V 8 bases short and J 9 bases short, with 14 bases between. The CDR3 DNA follows: TGTGCCAGCGACCTAACAGGAAGCATTCAGTACTTC. It is translated as CASDLTGSIQYF.

The V gene is TRBV6-5, the J gene TRBJ1-1, with no clear D. Germline V gene sequence: CDR1 MNHEY, CDR2 SVGAGI. The V end lost 2 bases, the J end lost 0 bases, and 10 bases lay between the germline ends. This CDR3 region has 15 residues. In DNA form, the CDR3 reads TGTGCCAGCAGTTACCTGGACGGAATGAACACTGAAGCTTTCTTT. This sequence encodes CASSYLDGMNTEAFF.

This clone was found once. V usage is TRBV5-1 and J usage is TRBJ2-3; 9 bases line up with TRBD1. Germline V CDR1 and CDR2: SGHRS, YFSETQ. The CDR3 spans 15 residues. V gave up 2 bases and J gave up 6 bases; unmatched junction bases: 7. CDR3 nucleotides: TGCGCCAGCAGCTTCAGGACAGGGGATACCGATACGCAGTATTTT. It codes for CASSFRTGDTDTQYF.

This clone showed up just a few times. The genes are TRBV5-5 and TRBJ2-7; TRBD2 might be the D (5 bases). CDR3 size: 14 residues. V dropped 5 bases and J dropped 0 bases, with 12 bases sitting between them. Germline assignment: CDR1 SGHKS and CDR2 YYEKEE (reference sequence). The CDR3 protein is CASSSLAGSYEQYV. The CDR3 nucleotides are TGTGCCAGCAGTTCCCTCGCGGGCTCCTACGAGCAGTACGTC.

This sequence joins TRBV5-8 and TRBJ1-2, with D perhaps TRBD1 (6 bases). CDR3 size: 14 residues. Trimming left V 0 bases short and J 6 bases short, with 12 bases between. Germline CDR1 SGHTS, CDR2 YDEGEE. CDR3 amino acids: CASSLVGQSNGYTF. The CDR3 region has the DNA TGTGCCAGCAGCTTGGTCGGACAGAGTAATGGCTACACCTTC.

V and J are TRBV28 and TRBJ2-4; tentative D call: TRBD2 (5 bases). Trimming shortened V by 8 bases and J by 0 bases, and 11 bases separated the two germline ends. Germline CDR1 and CDR2: MDHEN and SYDVKM. This CDR3 region has 14 residues. CDR3 sequence (DNA): TGTGCCAGCGAGGGAGTTTTAGCCAAAAACATTCAGTACTTC. It translates to CASEGVLAKNIQYF.

The CDR3 nucleotides read TGTGCCAGCAGCCAAGATGCTCTAGGAAATCAGCCCCAGCATTTT. It specifies CASSQDALGNQPQHF. The chain couples TRBV4-2 to TRBJ1-5; unclear D gene. The CDR3 loop spans 15 amino acids. Germline V lookup: CDR1 LGHNA, CDR2 YNFKEQ. Between the trimmed V and J ends, which lost 0 bases and 4 bases, there was a span of 10 bases.

Only one count was recorded for this clone. The chain uses TRBV7-8 and TRBJ1-1; the match to TRBD1 covers 11 bases. Germline V gives CDR1 SGHVS, CDR2 FQNEAQ. J gave up 5 bases and V 3 bases, and 5 bases lay outside the gene matches. The CDR3 consists of 15 residues. The CDR3 is CASSFGTGGGTEAFF. The CDR3 bases are TGTGCCAGCAGCTTCGGGACAGGGGGGGGTACTGAAGCTTTCTTT. Based on the CDR3 plus reference TRBV7-8 and TRBJ1-1, the full variable domain is GAGVSQSPRYKVAKRGQDVALRCDPISGHVSLFWYQQALGQGPEFLTYFQNEAQLDKSGLPSDRFFAERPEGSVSTLKIQRTQQEDSAVYLCASSFGTGGGTEAFFGQGTRLTVV.

V and J are TRBV13 and TRBJ2-7, with D perhaps given as TRBD1 or TRBD2 (6 bases each). Germline V CDR1 and CDR2: PRHDT, FYEKMQ (reference sequence). Deletions cut 5 bases from V and 6 bases from J, with 11 bases between. The length of the CDR3 is 12 residues. The CDR3 spells CASSRGGTEQYV. The DNA for the CDR3 is TGTGCCAGCAGCCGAGGGGGGACCGAGCAGTACGTC.

The chain couples TRBV19 to TRBJ2-3; possibly TRBD2 for D (5 bases). Deletions cut 6 bases from V and 2 bases from J, with 9 bases between. Germline CDR1 reads LNHDA; CDR2 reads SQIVND (reference sequence). The CDR3 runs to 13 residues. The CDR3 protein is CASSPGITDTQYF. CDR3 nucleotides: TGTGCCAGTAGCCCGGGAATCACAGATACGCAGTATTTT.

In this sample, this clone turned up a few times. The chain uses TRBV7-2 and TRBJ1-3; TRBD1 is a possible D gene (6 bases). This CDR3 contains 16 residues. V lost 5 bases and J 1 base, leaving 15 bases between the germline ends. Germline loops: CDR1 SGHTA, CDR2 FQGNSA. CDR3 sequence reads: CASSPRWGQSGNTIYF. CDR3 coding DNA: TGTGCCAGCAGCCCGAGATGGGGGCAGTCTGGAAACACCATATATTTT.

The gene calls are TRBV9 and TRBJ2-1; 10 nucleotides match TRBD2. V dropped 0 bases and J dropped 6; count of bases not matched to a gene: 12. Germline-derived CDR1 and CDR2 are SGDLS and YYNGEE. This CDR3 contains 18 residues. The CDR3 reads CASSVASGGASSGNEQFF. In DNA form, the CDR3 reads TGTGCCAGCAGCGTAGCCAGCGGGGGGGCCAGTTCTGGCAATGAGCAGTTCTTC.

The chain combines TRBV7-3 with TRBJ1-1; 9 nucleotides align to TRBD1. Germline CDR1 SGHTA, CDR2 FQGTGA. The CDR3 length is 17 residues. Germline trimming cut 4 bases from V and 4 bases from J; bases unmatched to any gene: 13. CDR3 sequence (DNA): TGTGCCAGCAGCTACCAGCCACCCACAGGGGGCATCACTGAAGCTTTCTTT. It encodes CASSYQPPTGGITEAFF.

The chain carries TRBV28 and TRBJ1-2, with 8 bases lining up with TRBD1. Germline lookup yields CDR1 MDHEN and CDR2 SYDVKM. The junction had 9 bases not matched to a gene; V was cut back by 5 bases and J by 7 bases. This CDR3 is built from 14 residues. CDR3 bases: TGTGCCAGCAGTGCCGGACAGGGCCGCGTTGGCTACACCTTC. Encoded protein: CASSAGQGRVGYTF.

V gene TRBV18 combines with J gene TRBJ1-1; maybe TRBD1 (5 bases). Germline values: CDR1 KGHSH, CDR2 LQKENI. The CDR3 runs to 15 residues. V lost 5 bases to trimming and J lost 6 bases, with 19 bases between them. CDR3 amino acids: CASSYGHEANPEAFF. CDR3 sequence (DNA): TGTGCCAGCTCATATGGACATGAGGCAAATCCTGAAGCTTTCTTT.

J is TRBJ2-7 and V is TRBV10-3; unclear D gene. Trimming took 6 bases from V and 6 from J, leaving 21 bases between them. This CDR3 comprises 15 residues. Germline CDR1 is ENHRY and CDR2 is SYGVKD. CDR3 nucleotides: TGTGCCATCAGCCCCGTGCCGCCGCCTACGGGCGAGCAGTACTTC. Protein sequence: CAISPVPPPTGEQYF.

This chain joins TRBV9 and TRBJ1-6, with 8 bases that match TRBD1. The CDR3 is 16 amino acids. V lost 4 bases and J lost 8; bases outside the gene matches: 11. Germline lookup yields CDR1 SGDLS and CDR2 YYNGEE. CDR3 in amino acids: CASSNSGGILDSPLHF. In nucleotides, the CDR3 is TGTGCCAGCAGCAACTCAGGGGGCATTCTAGATTCACCCCTCCACTTT.

Written as DNA, the CDR3 is TGTGCCAGCAGCCGATACGGGACAGGATCAAACACCGGGGAGCTGTTTTTT. Translation: CASSRYGTGSNTGELFF. The chain has TRBV6-4 and TRBJ2-2; 8 bases map to TRBD1. V was pared by 6 bases and J by 2 bases, with 11 bases of the junction left unmatched. The CDR3 runs 17 residues. CDR1 and CDR2 from the germline V gene are MRHNA and SNTAGT.

The chain's CDR3 is CATGNRGQNYGYTF. CDR3 DNA: TGTGCCACGGGTAACAGGGGACAGAACTATGGCTACACCTTC. The genes are TRBV5-4 and TRBJ1-2, with TRBD1 matching over 7 bases. The CDR3 length is 14 residues. Germline CDR1 and CDR2: SGHNT and YYREEE (reference sequence). After removal of 9 bases from V and 2 bases from J, the junction contained 10 bases not matched to a gene.

The chain employs TRBV7-9 and TRBJ1-2, with D possibly matching TRBD1 (6 bases). Germline CDR1 SEHNR, CDR2 FQNEAQ (reference sequence). The ends were cut back, 2 bases at V and 4 bases at J, with 17 bases in the middle. This CDR3 has 16 amino acids. The CDR3 is CASSLSWGARSYGYTF. CDR3 coding DNA: TGTGCCAGCAGCTTATCATGGGGGGCGCGGAGCTATGGCTACACCTTC.

This chain uses TRBV30 with TRBJ2-2, with 11 positions matching TRBD1. The CDR3 sequence is 17 residues long. Germline lookup yields CDR1 GTSNPN and CDR2 SVGIG (reference sequence). The trim removed 2 bases at V and 2 bases at J, leaving 7 bases unmatched. The CDR3 DNA reads as TGTGCCTGGAGTAGGCTCGGACAGGGGGCAAACACCGGGGAGCTGTTTTTT. It is translated as CAWSRLGQGANTGELFF.

As for this clone: The sample contains more than one DNA sequence encoding this CDR3. The gene calls are TRBV6-1 and TRBJ1-5; D is undetermined. CDR3 length: 19 residues. Germline-derived CDR1 and CDR2 are MNHNS and SASEGT. Trimming stripped 3 bases from V and 3 bases from J, with 24 bases between. The CDR3 loop is CASSEPGVGLAGLNQPQHF. The CDR3 coding sequence is TGTGCCAGCAGTGAGCCCGGGGTTGGCCTGGCAGGACTCAATCAGCCCCAGCATTTT.

This clone has just a few counts. The chain links TRBV10-3 to TRBJ1-1, with D possibly TRBD1 on 5 matching bases. V was trimmed by 6 bases and J by 7 bases, leaving 9 bases between them. The germline gives CDR1 ENHRY, CDR2 SYGVKD. The CDR3 has 11 residues. The CDR3 region has the DNA TGTGCCATCAGCGACAGTCTTGAAGCTTTCTTT. Translated: CAISDSLEAFF.